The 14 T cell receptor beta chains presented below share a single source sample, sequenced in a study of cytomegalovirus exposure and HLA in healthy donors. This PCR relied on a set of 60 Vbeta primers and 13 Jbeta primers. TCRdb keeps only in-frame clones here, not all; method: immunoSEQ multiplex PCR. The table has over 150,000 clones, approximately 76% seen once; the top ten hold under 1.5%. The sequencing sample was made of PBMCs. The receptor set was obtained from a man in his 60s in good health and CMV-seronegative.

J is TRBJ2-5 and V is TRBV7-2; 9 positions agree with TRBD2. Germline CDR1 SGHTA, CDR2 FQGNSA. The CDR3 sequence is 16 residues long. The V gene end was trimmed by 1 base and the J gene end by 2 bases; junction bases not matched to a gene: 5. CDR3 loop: CASSLGVAGDQETQYF. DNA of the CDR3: TGTGCCAGCAGCTTAGGTGTAGCGGGGGATCAAGAGACCCAGTACTTC.

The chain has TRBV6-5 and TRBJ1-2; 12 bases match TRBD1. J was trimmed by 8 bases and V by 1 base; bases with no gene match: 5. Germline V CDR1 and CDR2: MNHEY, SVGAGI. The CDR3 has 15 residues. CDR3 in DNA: TGTGCCAGCAGTTACTGGGACAGGGGGCACGGCGGCTACACCTTC. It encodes CASSYWDRGHGGYTF.

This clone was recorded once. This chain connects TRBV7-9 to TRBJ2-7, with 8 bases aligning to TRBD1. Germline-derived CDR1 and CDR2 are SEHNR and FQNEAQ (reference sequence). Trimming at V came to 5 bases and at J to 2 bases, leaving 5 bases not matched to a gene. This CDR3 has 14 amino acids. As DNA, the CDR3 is TGTGCCAGCAGCGCAACAGGGGGTCCCTACGAGCAGTACTTC. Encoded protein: CASSATGGPYEQYF. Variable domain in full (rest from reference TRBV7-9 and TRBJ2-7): DTGVSQNPRHKITKRGQNVTFRCDPISEHNRLYWYRQTLGQGPEFLTYFQNEAQLEKSRLLSDRFSAERPKGSFSTLEIQRTEQGDSAMYLCASSATGGPYEQYFGPGTRLTVT.

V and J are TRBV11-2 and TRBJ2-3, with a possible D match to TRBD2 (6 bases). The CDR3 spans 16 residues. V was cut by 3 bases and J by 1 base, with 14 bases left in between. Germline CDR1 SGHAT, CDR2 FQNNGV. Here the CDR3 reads CASSFGGTDRTDTQYF. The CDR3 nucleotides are TGTGCCAGCAGCTTCGGCGGGACTGACCGCACAGATACGCAGTATTTT.

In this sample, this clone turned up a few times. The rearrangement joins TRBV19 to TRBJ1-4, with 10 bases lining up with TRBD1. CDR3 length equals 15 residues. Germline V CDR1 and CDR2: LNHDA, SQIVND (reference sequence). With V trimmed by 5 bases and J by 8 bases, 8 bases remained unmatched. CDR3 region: CASSERTGGGEKLFF. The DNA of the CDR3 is TGTGCCAGTAGTGAGCGGACAGGGGGAGGCGAAAAACTGTTTTTT.

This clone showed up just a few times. Written as DNA, the CDR3 is TGTGCCAGCAGTCGGACAGGGGTGCGGGAGACCCAGTACTTC. It yields the protein CASSRTGVRETQYF. The chain couples TRBV28 to TRBJ2-5; TRBD1 matches at 9 bases. In germline, CDR1 is MDHEN, CDR2 SYDVKM. This CDR3 is built from 14 residues. The ends lost 5 bases at V and 5 bases at J; junction bases unmatched: 6.

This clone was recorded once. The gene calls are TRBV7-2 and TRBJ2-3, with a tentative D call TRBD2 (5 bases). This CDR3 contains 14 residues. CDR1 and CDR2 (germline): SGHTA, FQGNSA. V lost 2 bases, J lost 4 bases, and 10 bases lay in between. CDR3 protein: CASSLYRDADTQYF. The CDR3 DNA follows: TGTGCCAGCAGCTTATATCGGGATGCAGATACGCAGTATTTT.

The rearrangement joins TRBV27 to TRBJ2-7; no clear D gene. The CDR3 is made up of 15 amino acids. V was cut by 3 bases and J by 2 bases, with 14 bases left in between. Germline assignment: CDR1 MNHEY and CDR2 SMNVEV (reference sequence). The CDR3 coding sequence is TGTGCCAGCAGTTTGAACAGTCTGACACCCTACGAGCAGTACTTC. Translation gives CASSLNSLTPYEQYF.

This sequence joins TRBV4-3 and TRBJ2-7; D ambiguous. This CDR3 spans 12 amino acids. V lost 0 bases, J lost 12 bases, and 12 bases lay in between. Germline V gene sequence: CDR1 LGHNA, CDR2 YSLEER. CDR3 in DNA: TGCGCCAGCAGCCAAGATTTGAGACACTTGTACTTC. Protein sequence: CASSQDLRHLYF.

The CDR3 is CASSPHDRAELFF. The CDR3 nucleotides are TGTGCCAGCAGCCCACACGACAGGGCGGAGCTGTTTTTT. V and J are TRBV14 and TRBJ2-2; the match to TRBD1 covers 7 bases. Germline V gene lookup returns CDR1 SGHDN and CDR2 FVKESK. V lost 4 bases and J lost 10; bases outside the gene matches: 6. This CDR3 has 13 amino acids. The full variable domain, in which reference TRBV14 and TRBJ2-2 provide the parts outside the CDR3, is EAGVTQFPSHSVIEKGQTVTLRCDPISGHDNLYWYRRVMGKEIKFLLHFVKESKQDESGMPNNRFLAERTGGTYSTLKVQPAELEDSGVYFCASSPHDRAELFFGEGSRLTVL.

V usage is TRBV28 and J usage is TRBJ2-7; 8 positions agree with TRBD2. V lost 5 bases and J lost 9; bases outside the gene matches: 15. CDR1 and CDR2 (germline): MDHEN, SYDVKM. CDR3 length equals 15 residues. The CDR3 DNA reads TGTGCCAGCAGTCCGTACGGGGGGGCCGTTGAGGGGCAGTACTTC. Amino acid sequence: CASSPYGGAVEGQYF.

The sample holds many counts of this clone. The CDR3 sequence: CASSLQGMGETQYF. Written as DNA, the CDR3 is TGCGCCAGCAGCTTACAGGGGATGGGGGAGACCCAGTACTTC. The chain uses TRBV5-1 and TRBJ2-5; 7 nucleotides agree with TRBD1. V lost 2 bases and J lost 5; bases outside the gene matches: 6. From germline, CDR1 is SGHRS and CDR2 YFSETQ. CDR3 size: 14 residues.

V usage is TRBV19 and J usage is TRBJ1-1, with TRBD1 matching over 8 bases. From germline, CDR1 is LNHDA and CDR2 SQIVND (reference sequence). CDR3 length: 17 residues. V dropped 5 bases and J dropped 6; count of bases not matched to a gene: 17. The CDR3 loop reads CASSARLPGQGPPEAFF. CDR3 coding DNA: TGTGCCAGTAGTGCACGCTTACCCGGACAGGGCCCTCCTGAAGCTTTCTTT.

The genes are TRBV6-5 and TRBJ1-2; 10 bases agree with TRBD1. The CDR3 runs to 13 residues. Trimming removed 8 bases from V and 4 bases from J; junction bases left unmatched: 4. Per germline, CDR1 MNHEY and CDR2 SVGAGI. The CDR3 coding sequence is TGTGCCAGCCTTGGGGACAGGGGCTATGGCTACACCTTC. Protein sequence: CASLGDRGYGYTF.